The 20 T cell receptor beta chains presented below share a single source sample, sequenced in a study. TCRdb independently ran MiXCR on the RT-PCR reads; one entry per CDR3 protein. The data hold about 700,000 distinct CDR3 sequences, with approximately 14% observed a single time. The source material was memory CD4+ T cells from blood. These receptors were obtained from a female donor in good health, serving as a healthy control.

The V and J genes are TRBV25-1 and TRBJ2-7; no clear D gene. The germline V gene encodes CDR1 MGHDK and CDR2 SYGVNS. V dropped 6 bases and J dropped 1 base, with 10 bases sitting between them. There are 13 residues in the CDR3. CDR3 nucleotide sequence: TGTGCCAGCAGGGACCCCAGGTCCTACGAGCAGTACTTC. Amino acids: CASRDPRSYEQYF.

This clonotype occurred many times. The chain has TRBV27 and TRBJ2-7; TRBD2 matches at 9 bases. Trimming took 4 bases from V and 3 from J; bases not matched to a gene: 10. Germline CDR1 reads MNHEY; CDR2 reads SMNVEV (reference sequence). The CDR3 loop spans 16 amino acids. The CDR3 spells CASSSSLAGDHYEQYF. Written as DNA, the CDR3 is TGTGCCAGCAGTTCCTCCTTAGCGGGAGATCACTACGAGCAGTACTTC.

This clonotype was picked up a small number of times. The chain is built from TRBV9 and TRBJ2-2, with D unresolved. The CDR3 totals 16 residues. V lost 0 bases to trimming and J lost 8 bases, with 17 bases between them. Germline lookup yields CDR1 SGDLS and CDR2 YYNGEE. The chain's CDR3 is CASSVDPAPGMGELFF. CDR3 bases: TGTGCCAGCAGCGTAGATCCCGCCCCCGGAATGGGGGAGCTGTTTTTT.

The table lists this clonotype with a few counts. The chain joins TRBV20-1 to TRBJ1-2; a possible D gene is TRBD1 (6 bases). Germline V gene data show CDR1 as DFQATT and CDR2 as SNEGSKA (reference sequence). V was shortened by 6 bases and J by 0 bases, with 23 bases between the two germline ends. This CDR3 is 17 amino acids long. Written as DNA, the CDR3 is TGCAGTGCGGAGGCCCGAGGGGGGGCTAGAGCTAACTATGGCTACACCTTC. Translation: CSAEARGGARANYGYTF.

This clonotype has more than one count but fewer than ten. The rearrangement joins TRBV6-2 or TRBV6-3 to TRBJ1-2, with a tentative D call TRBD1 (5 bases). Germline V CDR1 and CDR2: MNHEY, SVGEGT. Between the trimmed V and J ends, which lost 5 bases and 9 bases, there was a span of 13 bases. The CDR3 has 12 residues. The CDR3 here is CASSTGGLSYTF. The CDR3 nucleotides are TGTGCCAGCAGTACAGGTGGGCTAAGCTACACCTTC.

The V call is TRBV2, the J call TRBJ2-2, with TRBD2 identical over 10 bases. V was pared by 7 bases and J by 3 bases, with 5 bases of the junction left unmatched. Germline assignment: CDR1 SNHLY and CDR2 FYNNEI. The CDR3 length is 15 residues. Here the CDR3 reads CASNERGGYTGELFF. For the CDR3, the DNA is TGTGCCAGCAACGAGCGGGGGGGCTACACCGGGGAGCTGTTTTTT.

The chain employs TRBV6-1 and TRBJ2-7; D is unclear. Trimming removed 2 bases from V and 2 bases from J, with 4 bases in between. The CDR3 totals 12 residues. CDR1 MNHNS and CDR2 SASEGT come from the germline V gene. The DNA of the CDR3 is TGTGCCAGCAGTGAACTACCCTACGAGCAGTACTTC. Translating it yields CASSELPYEQYF.

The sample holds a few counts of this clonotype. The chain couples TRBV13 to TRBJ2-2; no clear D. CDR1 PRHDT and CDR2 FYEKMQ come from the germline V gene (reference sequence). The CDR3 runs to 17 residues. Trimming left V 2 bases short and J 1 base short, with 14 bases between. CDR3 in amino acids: CASSLRELQMNTGELFF. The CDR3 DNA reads TGTGCCAGCAGCTTACGAGAGCTCCAGATGAACACCGGGGAGCTGTTTTTT.

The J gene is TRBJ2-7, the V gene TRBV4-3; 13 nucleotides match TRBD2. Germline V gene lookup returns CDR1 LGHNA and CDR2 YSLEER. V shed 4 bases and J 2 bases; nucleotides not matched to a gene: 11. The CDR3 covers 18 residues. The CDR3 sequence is CASSRRTSGSGGPYEQYF. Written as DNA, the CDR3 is TGCGCCAGCAGCCGGAGGACTAGCGGGAGTGGTGGACCCTACGAGCAGTACTTC.

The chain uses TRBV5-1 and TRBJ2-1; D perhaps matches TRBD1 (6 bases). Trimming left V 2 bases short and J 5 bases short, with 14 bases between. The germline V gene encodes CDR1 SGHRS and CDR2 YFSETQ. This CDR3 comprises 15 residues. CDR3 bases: TGCGCCAGCAGCTTTATAGGGGGTTCCGACAATGAGCAGTTCTTC. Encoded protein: CASSFIGGSDNEQFF.

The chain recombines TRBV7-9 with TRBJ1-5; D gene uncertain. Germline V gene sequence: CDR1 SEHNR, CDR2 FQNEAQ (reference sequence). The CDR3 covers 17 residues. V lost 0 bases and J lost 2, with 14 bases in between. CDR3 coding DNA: TGTGCCAGCAGCTTAGCGGGAGGGAGCGCCGGCAATCAGCCCCAGCATTTT. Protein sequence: CASSLAGGSAGNQPQHF.

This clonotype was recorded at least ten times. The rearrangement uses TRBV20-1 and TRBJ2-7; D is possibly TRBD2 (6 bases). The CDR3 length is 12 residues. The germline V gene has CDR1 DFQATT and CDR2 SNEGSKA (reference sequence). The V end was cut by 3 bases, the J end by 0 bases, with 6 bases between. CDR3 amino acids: CSASGSSYEQYF. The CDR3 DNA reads TGCAGTGCTAGCGGGAGCTCCTACGAGCAGTACTTC.

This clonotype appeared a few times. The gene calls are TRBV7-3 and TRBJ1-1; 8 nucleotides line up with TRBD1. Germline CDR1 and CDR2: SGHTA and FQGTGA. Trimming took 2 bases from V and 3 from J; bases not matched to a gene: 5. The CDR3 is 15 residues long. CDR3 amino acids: CASSLSGDRYTEAFF. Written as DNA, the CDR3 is TGTGCCAGCAGCTTATCCGGGGACAGGTACACTGAAGCTTTCTTT.

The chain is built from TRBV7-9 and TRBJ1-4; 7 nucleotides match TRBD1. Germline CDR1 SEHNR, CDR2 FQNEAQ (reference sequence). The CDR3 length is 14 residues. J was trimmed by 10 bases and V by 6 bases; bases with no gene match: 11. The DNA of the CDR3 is TGTGCCAGCAGAGCCGGGACAGTGGAAGGAAAACTGTTTTTT. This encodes CASRAGTVEGKLFF. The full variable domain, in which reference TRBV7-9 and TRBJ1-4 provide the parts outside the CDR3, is DTGVSQNPRHKITKRGQNVTFRCDPISEHNRLYWYRQTLGQGPEFLTYFQNEAQLEKSRLLSDRFSAERPKGSFSTLEIQRTEQGDSAMYLCASRAGTVEGKLFFGSGTQLSVL.

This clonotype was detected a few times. CDR3 bases: TGTGCCAGCAGTTCAGGGAGGGGGCTTGAGCAGTACTTC. It translates to CASSSGRGLEQYF. V usage is TRBV27 and J usage is TRBJ2-7; D tentatively fits TRBD1 or TRBD2 (7 bases each). Germline V lookup: CDR1 MNHEY, CDR2 SMNVEV (reference sequence). V was clipped by 4 bases and J by 7 bases, with 14 bases between them. CDR3 size: 13 residues.

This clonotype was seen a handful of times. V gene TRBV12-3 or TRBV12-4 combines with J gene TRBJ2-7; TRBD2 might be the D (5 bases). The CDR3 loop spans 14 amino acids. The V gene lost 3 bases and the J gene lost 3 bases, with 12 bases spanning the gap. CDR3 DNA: TGTGCCAGCAGTTTCCCGGGAATCGACTACGAGCAGTACTTC. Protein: CASSFPGIDYEQYF.

CDR3 nucleotides: TGTGCCAGCAGCCAAGAGGCACAGGGAATGGGTGAGCAGTTCTTC. Its translation is CASSQEAQGMGEQFF. This chain joins TRBV3-1 and TRBJ2-1, with D perhaps TRBD1 (6 bases). V lost 0 bases, J lost 9 bases, and 15 bases lay in between. Germline V lookup: CDR1 LGHDT, CDR2 YNNKEL (reference sequence). The CDR3 consists of 15 residues.

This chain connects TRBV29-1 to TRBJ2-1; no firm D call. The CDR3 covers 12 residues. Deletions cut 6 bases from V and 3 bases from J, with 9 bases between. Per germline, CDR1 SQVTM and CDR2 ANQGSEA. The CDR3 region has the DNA TGCAGCGTGGACCAACTCTACAATGAGCAGTTCTTC. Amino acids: CSVDQLYNEQFF.

CDR3 nucleotides: TGCGCCAGCAGCCAAGATCTTGGCGGGGCTAGCAATCAGCCCCAGCATTTT. This codes for CASSQDLGGASNQPQHF. The V and J genes are TRBV4-3 and TRBJ1-5, with D possibly being TRBD1 (5 bases). The V end was cut by 0 bases, the J end by 0 bases, with 12 bases between. The V gene's germline CDR1 is LGHNA and CDR2 YSLEER. The CDR3 runs 17 residues.

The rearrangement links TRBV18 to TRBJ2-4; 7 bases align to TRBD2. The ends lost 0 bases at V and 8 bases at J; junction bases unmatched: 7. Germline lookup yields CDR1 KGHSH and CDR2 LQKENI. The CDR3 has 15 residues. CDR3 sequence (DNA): TGTGCCAGCTCACCACCTGTAAACGCGGGGGACATTCAGTACTTC. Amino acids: CASSPPVNAGDIQYF.